Listed below are T cell receptor beta chains from one sample, sequenced in a study of OX40 agonist ivuxolimab in advanced cancers. The data were produced by immunoSEQ multiplex PCR, yet TCRdb's version contains in-frame clones alone and is incomplete. Found here are some 100,000 clones, roughly 94% of them singletons; the top ten hold 2% to 3%. The sample consisted of CD4+ or CD8+ T cells sorted from blood, taken in a trial of the OX40 agonist ivuxolimab. These receptors all come from an adult with an advanced solid tumor such as melanoma, head and neck, liver or kidney cancer. The CDR3 runs from the conserved cysteine through the conserved F or W. Fields, in order: clone size, J gene, D gene, V gene, CDR3 DNA, CDR3 protein. The D gene is left open where the match is weak. Some rows mark clone size as missing; the rest say once, few, many or name a class of expanded clone.

clone size: once
J gene: TRBJ2-3
D gene: TRBD2
V gene: TRBV19
CDR3 DNA: TGTGCCAGTAGTTTGGGAGCGGGAGCTCTGACAGATACGCAGTATTTT
CDR3 protein: CASSLGAGALTDTQYF

clone size: .
J gene: TRBJ2-1
D gene: TRBD2
V gene: TRBV20-1
CDR3 DNA: TGCAGTGCACTCTTAGCGGGAGTGAAGTTCTTC
CDR3 protein: CSALLAGVKFF

clone size: .
J gene: TRBJ2-5
D gene: .
V gene: TRBV11-2
CDR3 DNA: TGTGCCAGCAGCCCGGAAGGCGGACCAACCCTCCAAGAGACCCAGTACTTC
CDR3 protein: CASSPEGGPTLQETQYF

clone size: .
J gene: TRBJ1-2
D gene: .
V gene: TRBV27
CDR3 DNA: TGTGCCAGCAGTTTTTTGGGGGGGTATGGCTACACCTTC
CDR3 protein: CASSFLGGYGYTF

clone size: .
J gene: TRBJ1-1
D gene: .
V gene: TRBV11-2
CDR3 DNA: TGTGCCAGCAGATTGGGAGGGACTGAAGCTTTCTTT
CDR3 protein: CASRLGGTEAFF

clone size: .
J gene: TRBJ1-5
D gene: .
V gene: TRBV6-1
CDR3 DNA: TGTGCCAGCAGTGAATGGGGGCGGAATAGCAATCAGCCCCAGCATTTT
CDR3 protein: CASSEWGRNSNQPQHF

clone size: .
J gene: TRBJ1-2
D gene: TRBD1
V gene: TRBV6-5
CDR3 DNA: TGTGCCATCAACCCCCTACCTGACAGGGCTTATGGCTACACCTTC
CDR3 protein: CAINPLPDRAYGYTF

clone size: .
J gene: TRBJ2-1
D gene: .
V gene: TRBV5-8
CDR3 DNA: TGTGCCAGCAGACCTACCGGGACCGTGGCCGGTGAGCAGTTCTTC
CDR3 protein: CASRPTGTVAGEQFF

clone size: .
J gene: TRBJ2-3
D gene: TRBD2
V gene: TRBV9
CDR3 DNA: TGTGCCAGCAGCGTACCTCTGACTAGCGGGAAGACAGATACGCAGTATTTT
CDR3 protein: CASSVPLTSGKTDTQYF

clone size: .
J gene: TRBJ2-3
D gene: TRBD1
V gene: TRBV30
CDR3 DNA: TGTGCCTGGAGTGAAGAAAGGGGGCCCACAGATACGCAGTATTTT
CDR3 protein: CAWSEERGPTDTQYF

clone size: .
J gene: TRBJ2-2
D gene: .
V gene: TRBV10-1
CDR3 DNA: TGCGCCAGCAGTGGGATAGGGAAGACCGGGGAGCTGTTTTTT
CDR3 protein: CASSGIGKTGELFF

clone size: .
J gene: TRBJ2-7
D gene: TRBD2
V gene: TRBV27
CDR3 DNA: TGTGCCAGCGGGGAGGGGTCCTACGAGCAGTACTTC
CDR3 protein: CASGEGSYEQYF

clone size: .
J gene: TRBJ1-4
D gene: .
V gene: TRBV7-8
CDR3 DNA: TGTGCCAGCAGCTTGGGATTATTGGAAAAACTGTTTTTT
CDR3 protein: CASSLGLLEKLFF

clone size: once
J gene: TRBJ2-1
D gene: TRBD1
V gene: TRBV7-2
CDR3 DNA: TGTGCCAGCAGCGGACAGGGGTATGAGTACAATGAGCAGTTCTTC
CDR3 protein: CASSGQGYEYNEQFF

clone size: .
J gene: TRBJ1-4
D gene: .
V gene: TRBV4-1
CDR3 DNA: TGCGCCAGCAGTCGGAAGGGGAGTAGGAATGAAAAACTGTTTTTT
CDR3 protein: CASSRKGSRNEKLFF

clone size: .
J gene: TRBJ2-1
D gene: .
V gene: TRBV9
CDR3 DNA: TGTGCCAGCAGCGGACCCCAGGGAACTTATTACAATGAGCAGTTCTTC
CDR3 protein: CASSGPQGTYYNEQFF

clone size: .
J gene: TRBJ2-7
D gene: .
V gene: TRBV5-1
CDR3 DNA: TGCGCCAGCAGCTTGTGGGCCTGGACAGAGGGAACCGAGCAGTACTTC
CDR3 protein: CASSLWAWTEGTEQYF

clone size: once
J gene: TRBJ2-5
D gene: .
V gene: TRBV5-4
CDR3 DNA: TGTGCCAGCAGCAGCAAAGAGACCCAGTACTTC
CDR3 protein: CASSSKETQYF

clone size: .
J gene: TRBJ2-5
D gene: TRBD2
V gene: TRBV13
CDR3 DNA: TGTGCCAGCAGCCACCTAGCGGGGGGTACGGAGACCCAGTACTTC
CDR3 protein: CASSHLAGGTETQYF

clone size: .
J gene: TRBJ1-5
D gene: .
V gene: TRBV6-5
CDR3 DNA: TGTGCCAGCAGTTACTCGGGCCAGATAGGGCAGCCCCAGCATTTT
CDR3 protein: CASSYSGQIGQPQHF

clone size: .
J gene: TRBJ1-5
D gene: TRBD1
V gene: TRBV27
CDR3 DNA: TGTGCCAGCAGTTTATCGAAGGGGGCGGGTCAGCCCCAGCATTTT
CDR3 protein: CASSLSKGAGQPQHF

clone size: .
J gene: TRBJ1-1
D gene: TRBD1
V gene: TRBV29-1
CDR3 DNA: TGCAGGGGCCAGGGGGAGAACACTGAAGCTTTCTTT
CDR3 protein: CRGQGENTEAFF

clone size: .
J gene: TRBJ1-1
D gene: .
V gene: TRBV28
CDR3 DNA: TGTGCCAGCAGTAAGGGACACCGAGAGGGCCACACTGAAGCTTTCTTT
CDR3 protein: CASSKGHREGHTEAFF

clone size: .
J gene: TRBJ2-7
D gene: .
V gene: TRBV4-1
CDR3 DNA: TGCGCCAGCAGCCAAGGGCAGGGGAGCGACTACGAGCAGTACTTC
CDR3 protein: CASSQGQGSDYEQYF

clone size: .
J gene: TRBJ2-7
D gene: .
V gene: TRBV30
CDR3 DNA: TGTGCCTGGGCAATCATTCAGGGTTACGAGCAGTACTTC
CDR3 protein: CAWAIIQGYEQYF

clone size: .
J gene: TRBJ1-1
D gene: .
V gene: TRBV19
CDR3 DNA: TGTGCCAGTAGGCCCACAGGAGGGGGTGAAGCTTTCTTT
CDR3 protein: CASRPTGGGEAFF

clone size: .
J gene: TRBJ2-5
D gene: TRBD2
V gene: TRBV11-2
CDR3 DNA: TGTGCCAGCAGCTTAGATATAGCGGGAGAGTCTCGTCAAGAGACCCAGTACTTC
CDR3 protein: CASSLDIAGESRQETQYF

clone size: .
J gene: TRBJ1-1
D gene: .
V gene: TRBV21-1
CDR3 DNA: TGTGCCAGCAAAGGGGGTGAAGCTTTCTTT
CDR3 protein: CASKGGEAFF

clone size: .
J gene: TRBJ2-1
D gene: .
V gene: TRBV10-3
CDR3 DNA: TGTGCCATCAGTGAGTCGACCCGAGGGATGATGAATGAGCAGTTCTTC
CDR3 protein: CAISESTRGMMNEQFF

clone size: .
J gene: TRBJ1-4
D gene: .
V gene: TRBV27
CDR3 DNA: TGTGCCAGCAGTCCGTTGGGGGCTAATGAAAAACTGTTTTTT
CDR3 protein: CASSPLGANEKLFF

clone size: .
J gene: TRBJ1-6
D gene: .
V gene: TRBV7-2
CDR3 DNA: TGTGCCAGCAGCTTAGTATCAGCCTGGAGCTCCTATAATTCACCCCTCCACTTT
CDR3 protein: CASSLVSAWSSYNSPLHF

clone size: .
J gene: TRBJ2-5
D gene: .
V gene: TRBV9
CDR3 DNA: TGTGCCAGCAGCGGACGGACGGAGACCCAGTACTTC
CDR3 protein: CASSGRTETQYF

clone size: .
J gene: TRBJ1-2
D gene: .
V gene: TRBV5-1
CDR3 DNA: TGCGCCAGCAGCTTGAGGTCAGGAGGAGATGGCTACACCTTC
CDR3 protein: CASSLRSGGDGYTF